This is a list of T cell receptor beta chains from one sample in a study of blood T cell repertoires in COVID-19. Assay used: immunoSEQ multiplex PCR; TCRdb lists only in-frame clones, some missing. The data hold 150,000 or so clones, with around two thirds observed a single time. The source material was peripheral blood. The receptors were gathered from a woman over 75 with acute or convalescent COVID-19. The CDR3 runs from the conserved cysteine through the conserved F or W. The order of the fields is D gene, clone size, V gene, J gene, CDR3 DNA, CDR3 protein. D genes are given only for firm matches. Only some rows state a clone size, as once, few, many or a class for expanded clones.

d_call: NA; clone_size: NA; v_call: TRBV6-6; j_call: TRBJ2-3; cdr3_nt: TGTGCCAGCGCCGGGAGAGATCTGGGGGGTGATACGCAGTATTTT; cdr3_aa: CASAGRDLGGDTQYF
d_call: NA; clone_size: NA; v_call: TRBV28; j_call: TRBJ2-3; cdr3_nt: TGTGCCAGCAGATTACGGGACTCCCGCACAGATACGCAGTATTTT; cdr3_aa: CASRLRDSRTDTQYF
d_call: NA; clone_size: NA; v_call: TRBV18; j_call: TRBJ2-1; cdr3_nt: TGTGCCAGCTCACCATCGGGGAATGAGCAGTTCTTC; cdr3_aa: CASSPSGNEQFF
d_call: NA; clone_size: NA; v_call: TRBV6-1; j_call: TRBJ2-4; cdr3_nt: TGTGCCAGCAGTGAAGGACCGGGGGACATTCAGTACTTC; cdr3_aa: CASSEGPGDIQYF
d_call: NA; clone_size: once; v_call: TRBV10-1; j_call: TRBJ2-1; cdr3_nt: TGCGCCAGCAGTGATTTGGCGGGATTCTCCTACAATGAGCAGTTCTTC; cdr3_aa: CASSDLAGFSYNEQFF
d_call: TRBD1; clone_size: NA; v_call: TRBV18; j_call: TRBJ2-2; cdr3_nt: TGTGCCAGCTCACCACCACCGGACAGGGGTGCAGGGGAGCTGTTTTTT; cdr3_aa: CASSPPPDRGAGELFF
d_call: NA; clone_size: NA; v_call: TRBV27; j_call: TRBJ1-5; cdr3_nt: TGTGCCAGCAGTTTATCGGGCACTTTGTCCCAGCCCCAGCATTTT; cdr3_aa: CASSLSGTLSQPQHF
d_call: TRBD1; clone_size: NA; v_call: TRBV6-5; j_call: TRBJ1-2; cdr3_nt: TGTGCCAGCACCTTTTACCCCGGGACAGGGGATGGCTACACCTTC; cdr3_aa: CASTFYPGTGDGYTF
d_call: NA; clone_size: NA; v_call: TRBV6-5; j_call: TRBJ1-4; cdr3_nt: TGTGCCAGCAGTTTTGGGGGGTCTGGGGATGAAAAACTGTTTTTT; cdr3_aa: CASSFGGSGDEKLFF
d_call: TRBD2; clone_size: once; v_call: TRBV4-3; j_call: TRBJ2-1; cdr3_nt: TGCGCCAGCAGCGTCCAGCGGGGGTACAATGAGCAGTTCTTC; cdr3_aa: CASSVQRGYNEQFF
d_call: TRBD1; clone_size: NA; v_call: TRBV19; j_call: TRBJ2-3; cdr3_nt: TGTGCCAGTAGTATGCTGGGACAGGGGGGCACAGATACGCAGTATTTT; cdr3_aa: CASSMLGQGGTDTQYF
d_call: NA; clone_size: NA; v_call: TRBV28; j_call: TRBJ1-1; cdr3_nt: TGTGCCAGCAGCGGAGAGACTCTAATGAACACTGAAGCTTTCTTT; cdr3_aa: CASSGETLMNTEAFF
d_call: TRBD2; clone_size: NA; v_call: TRBV4-3; j_call: TRBJ2-3; cdr3_nt: TGCGCCAGCAGCCCACAACCGGGACTAGCGGGAGTAGGAGGCACAGATACGCAGTATTTT; cdr3_aa: CASSPQPGLAGVGGTDTQYF
d_call: TRBD2; clone_size: NA; v_call: TRBV7-2; j_call: TRBJ2-3; cdr3_nt: TGTGCCAGCAGCCAAAGGACTAGCGGAAGCACAGATACGCAGTATTTT; cdr3_aa: CASSQRTSGSTDTQYF
d_call: NA; clone_size: once; v_call: TRBV4-2; j_call: TRBJ2-1; cdr3_nt: TGTGCCAGCAGCCAAGATAGATCTAGCTCCTACAATGAGCAGTTCTTC; cdr3_aa: CASSQDRSSSYNEQFF
d_call: TRBD2; clone_size: few; v_call: TRBV5-6; j_call: TRBJ2-7; cdr3_nt: TGTGCCAGCAGCTTGGTGAGCGGGAGAAATGACGAGCAGTACTTC; cdr3_aa: CASSLVSGRNDEQYF
d_call: NA; clone_size: few; v_call: TRBV12-3/TRBV12-4; j_call: TRBJ2-2; cdr3_nt: TGTGCCAGCAGTTTATTTAGCCCCGGGGAGCTGTTTTTT; cdr3_aa: CASSLFSPGELFF
d_call: TRBD1; clone_size: once; v_call: TRBV10-2; j_call: TRBJ2-1; cdr3_nt: TGCGCCAGCAGTGAGTCCTCAGGGGGCTGGGGTAATGAGCAGTTCTTC; cdr3_aa: CASSESSGGWGNEQFF
d_call: NA; clone_size: NA; v_call: TRBV6-2/TRBV6-3; j_call: TRBJ1-1; cdr3_nt: TGTGCCAGCAGTTACGACCTAGAACACACTGAAGCTTTCTTT; cdr3_aa: CASSYDLEHTEAFF
d_call: NA; clone_size: NA; v_call: TRBV2; j_call: TRBJ1-6; cdr3_nt: TGTGCCAGCAGTGAATTGGTTCACGGGAATAATTCACCCCTCCACTTT; cdr3_aa: CASSELVHGNNSPLHF
d_call: TRBD2; clone_size: NA; v_call: TRBV6-6; j_call: TRBJ2-1; cdr3_nt: TGTGCCATCGGGGGCGGACTAGCGGGAAATGAGCAGTTCTTC; cdr3_aa: CAIGGGLAGNEQFF
d_call: NA; clone_size: few; v_call: TRBV18; j_call: TRBJ2-7; cdr3_nt: TGTGCCAGCTCACCGGGTCGGGAGAAGTACGAGCAGTACTTC; cdr3_aa: CASSPGREKYEQYF
d_call: NA; clone_size: NA; v_call: TRBV18; j_call: TRBJ2-5; cdr3_nt: TGTGCCAGCTCACCCCGACTTACTGAAGAGACCCAGTACTTC; cdr3_aa: CASSPRLTEETQYF
d_call: TRBD2; clone_size: NA; v_call: TRBV7-6; j_call: TRBJ2-3; cdr3_nt: TGTGCCAGCAGCTTAAATTTCCTAGCGGGAGCCCAAACAGATACGCAGTATTTT; cdr3_aa: CASSLNFLAGAQTDTQYF
d_call: TRBD1; clone_size: NA; v_call: TRBV5-1; j_call: TRBJ2-7; cdr3_nt: TGCGCCAGCAGCTCCCTAACTGGACAGGGGCCCTACGAGCAGTACTTC; cdr3_aa: CASSSLTGQGPYEQYF
d_call: TRBD2; clone_size: NA; v_call: TRBV6-1; j_call: TRBJ2-1; cdr3_nt: TGTGCCAGCAGTGAAAGTGCGGGAGTGTGGTACAATGAGCAGTTCTTC; cdr3_aa: CASSESAGVWYNEQFF
d_call: NA; clone_size: NA; v_call: TRBV11-2; j_call: TRBJ1-1; cdr3_nt: TGTGCCAGCAGTGATCCCGGGATTGGAGCTTTCTTT; cdr3_aa: CASSDPGIGAFF
d_call: TRBD1; clone_size: NA; v_call: TRBV6-5; j_call: TRBJ2-1; cdr3_nt: TGTGCCAGCAGTTACTCGTCCAGGGGGTACAATGAGCAGTTCTTC; cdr3_aa: CASSYSSRGYNEQFF
d_call: TRBD1; clone_size: NA; v_call: TRBV18; j_call: TRBJ2-1; cdr3_nt: TGTGCCAGCTCACGGGGACAGGGAGAATACAATGAGCAGTTCTTC; cdr3_aa: CASSRGQGEYNEQFF
d_call: TRBD1; clone_size: once; v_call: TRBV7-9; j_call: TRBJ2-7; cdr3_nt: TGTGCCAGCAGCCCCGGGACAGACAACTACGAGCAGTACTTC; cdr3_aa: CASSPGTDNYEQYF
d_call: NA; clone_size: once; v_call: TRBV6-5; j_call: TRBJ1-5; cdr3_nt: TGTGCCAGCAGTTACGGTCAGGGCAATCAGCCCCAGCATTTT; cdr3_aa: CASSYGQGNQPQHF
d_call: NA; clone_size: NA; v_call: TRBV24-1; j_call: TRBJ2-1; cdr3_nt: TGTGCCACCCTCTCTTCAGTCAATGAGCAGTTCTTC; cdr3_aa: CATLSSVNEQFF
d_call: TRBD2; clone_size: NA; v_call: TRBV27; j_call: TRBJ2-1; cdr3_nt: TGTGCCAGCAGTAAGGGACTAGCGGGAGGGCCTTGGGACAATGAGCAGTTCTTC; cdr3_aa: CASSKGLAGGPWDNEQFF
d_call: TRBD2; clone_size: NA; v_call: TRBV2; j_call: TRBJ2-7; cdr3_nt: TGTGCCAGCAGGGGGACTAGCGGGAGCTACGAGCAGTACTTC; cdr3_aa: CASRGTSGSYEQYF
d_call: TRBD1; clone_size: NA; v_call: TRBV9; j_call: TRBJ2-5; cdr3_nt: TGTGCCAGCAGCGTAGACGGACAGGGTGGGACAGAGACCCAGTACTTC; cdr3_aa: CASSVDGQGGTETQYF
d_call: TRBD2; clone_size: NA; v_call: TRBV7-8; j_call: TRBJ2-7; cdr3_nt: TGTGCCAGCAGCCCCCTGGGGGGAGGGGCCTACGAGCAGTACTTC; cdr3_aa: CASSPLGGGAYEQYF
d_call: NA; clone_size: NA; v_call: TRBV6-2/TRBV6-3; j_call: TRBJ1-3; cdr3_nt: TGTGCCAGCAGCACCACAGGAACCTCTGGAAACACCATATATTTT; cdr3_aa: CASSTTGTSGNTIYF
d_call: TRBD1; clone_size: NA; v_call: TRBV30; j_call: TRBJ1-4; cdr3_nt: TGTGCCTGGAGAAGTCCGGGACAGATGAATGAAAAACTGTTTTTT; cdr3_aa: CAWRSPGQMNEKLFF
d_call: NA; clone_size: NA; v_call: TRBV2; j_call: TRBJ1-5; cdr3_nt: TGTGCCAGCAGGCAGCTTCAGGGGTATAGCAATCAGCCCCAGCATTTT; cdr3_aa: CASRQLQGYSNQPQHF
d_call: TRBD1; clone_size: NA; v_call: TRBV19; j_call: TRBJ1-5; cdr3_nt: TGTGCCAGTAGTAATGGACAGGGTGTTTCGGGCAATCAGCCCCAGCATTTT; cdr3_aa: CASSNGQGVSGNQPQHF